The 30 T cell receptor beta chains listed next were all sequenced from one sample in a study of OX40 agonist ivuxolimab in advanced cancers. This table comes from immunoSEQ multiplex PCR, and its TCRdb copy is limited to in-frame clones, with some not included. The sample shows 55,000 to 65,000 clones, 80% to 95% of them seen only once. The source was CD4+ or CD8+ T cells sorted from blood, collected in a trial of the OX40 agonist ivuxolimab. These receptors originate from an adult with an advanced solid tumor such as melanoma, head and neck, liver or kidney cancer.

This clone appeared a few times. The V and J genes are TRBV13 and TRBJ1-3; tentative D call: TRBD1 (6 bases). The V end was cut by 4 bases, the J end by 8 bases, with 18 bases between. CDR3 length equals 15 residues. Germline V gives CDR1 PRHDT, CDR2 FYEKMQ (reference sequence). The DNA for the CDR3 is TGTGCCAGCAGCTCCCTCAGGGGAGGTCAAGACACCATATATTTT. Translation: CASSSLRGGQDTIYF.

The chain uses TRBV30 and TRBJ2-1; 8 bases match TRBD2. From germline, CDR1 is GTSNPN and CDR2 SVGIG (reference sequence). V lost 5 bases to trimming and J lost 13 bases; unmatched junction nucleotides: 7. The CDR3 is 11 residues long. The DNA of the CDR3 is TGTGCCTGGGAGAACACTAGCGGACAGTTCTTC. Its translation is CAWENTSGQFF.

J is TRBJ1-1 and V is TRBV28; TRBD1 matches 7 bases. Germline loops: CDR1 MDHEN, CDR2 SYDVKM. The CDR3 contains 14 residues. V was clipped by 7 bases and J by 1 base; unmatched bases: 6. The CDR3: CASKQRQGNTEAFF. The DNA for the CDR3 is TGTGCCAGCAAACAAAGACAGGGGAACACTGAAGCTTTCTTT.

The chain has TRBV19 and TRBJ1-2; D uncertain. Germline V CDR1 and CDR2: LNHDA, SQIVND (reference sequence). The CDR3 is made up of 13 amino acids. V was pared by 5 bases and J by 2 bases, with 9 bases between. CDR3 amino acids: CASSLALNYGYTF. DNA of the CDR3: TGTGCCAGTAGTCTTGCCCTAAACTATGGCTACACCTTC.

The chain links TRBV6-6 to TRBJ2-4; a weak D match, TRBD1 (5 bases). The CDR3 runs 16 residues. Germline-derived CDR1 and CDR2 are MNHNY and SVGAGI (reference sequence). V lost 0 bases and J 0 bases, leaving 9 bases between the germline ends. The CDR3 DNA is TGTGCCAGCAGTTACTCGACAGCCCTAGCCAAAAACATTCAGTACTTC. Translated: CASSYSTALAKNIQYF.

The rearrangement uses TRBV28 and TRBJ2-6; no definite D call. Trimming removed 6 bases from V and 3 bases from J, with 12 bases in between. CDR3 size: 15 residues. Germline CDR1 is MDHEN and CDR2 is SYDVKM. CDR3 nucleotides: TGTGCCAGCAGCACCGGGCTCCTTGGGGCCAACGTCCTGACTTTC. It is translated as CASSTGLLGANVLTF.

The V and J genes are TRBV4-1 and TRBJ2-1; no clear D gene. V lost 0 bases and J 3 bases, leaving 9 bases between the germline ends. The CDR3 spans 15 residues. Germline V gene data show CDR1 as MGHRA and CDR2 as YSYEKL. The CDR3 sequence is CASSQDWGNYNEQFF. Written as DNA, the CDR3 is TGCGCCAGCAGCCAAGATTGGGGTAACTACAATGAGCAGTTCTTC.

This chain joins TRBV7-9 and TRBJ2-1, with a possible D match to TRBD2 (6 bases). Per the germline V gene, CDR1 is SEHNR and CDR2 is FQNEAQ (reference sequence). Trimming shortened V by 5 bases and J by 10 bases, and 21 bases separated the two germline ends. This CDR3 is 15 amino acids long. For the CDR3, the DNA is TGTGCCAGCAGCACATACTACGGAGATAGCGGCGAGCAGTTCTTC. Translating it yields CASSTYYGDSGEQFF. Drawing the rest from reference TRBV7-9 and TRBJ2-1, the complete variable domain is DTGVSQNPRHKITKRGQNVTFRCDPISEHNRLYWYRQTLGQGPEFLTYFQNEAQLEKSRLLSDRFSAERPKGSFSTLEIQRTEQGDSAMYLCASSTYYGDSGEQFFGPGTRLTVL.

The chain links TRBV30 to TRBJ2-5, with 13 bases identical to TRBD2. The CDR3 is 16 residues long. Losses at the gene ends were 4 bases for V and 2 bases for J; bases not matched to a gene: 7. The germline V gene has CDR1 GTSNPN and CDR2 SVGIG (reference sequence). The CDR3 loop reads CAWTLLGLAGQETQYF. The CDR3 coding sequence is TGTGCCTGGACCCTATTGGGACTAGCGGGGCAAGAGACCCAGTACTTC.

The V gene is TRBV27, the J gene TRBJ2-3; the D is unclear. CDR1 MNHEY and CDR2 SMNVEV come from the germline V gene (reference sequence). The CDR3 spans 16 residues. Between the trimmed V and J ends, which lost 2 bases and 2 bases, there was a span of 14 bases. The CDR3: CASSLEALSPTDTQYF. In DNA, the CDR3 is TGTGCCAGCAGTTTAGAGGCTCTCTCACCCACAGATACGCAGTATTTT.

This clone was observed a single time. The chain employs TRBV9 and TRBJ1-1, with 7 bases fitting TRBD1. CDR1 SGDLS and CDR2 YYNGEE come from the germline V gene. The trim removed 4 bases at V and 0 bases at J, leaving 6 bases unmatched. The CDR3 spans 15 residues. This chain's CDR3 is CASSRDRNMNTEAFF. DNA of the CDR3: TGTGCCAGCAGCCGGGACAGAAACATGAACACTGAAGCTTTCTTT.

Only a few counts were recorded for this clone. This sequence joins TRBV13 and TRBJ1-1, with D hard to call. V dropped 5 bases and J dropped 4 bases, with 8 bases sitting between them. CDR3 size: 12 residues. Looked up from germline, CDR1 is PRHDT and CDR2 is FYEKMQ (reference sequence). The CDR3 region is CASSKWGTEAFF. The CDR3 coding sequence is TGTGCCAGCAGCAAGTGGGGCACTGAAGCTTTCTTT. The variable domain in full, with the rest retrieved from reference TRBV13 and TRBJ1-1, is AAGVIQSPRHLIKEKRETATLKCYPIPRHDTVYWYQQGPGQDPQFLISFYEKMQSDKGSIPDRFSAQQFSDYHSELNMSSLELGDSALYFCASSKWGTEAFFGQGTRLTVV.

The rearrangement joins TRBV6-5 to TRBJ1-3; D ambiguous. Looked up from germline, CDR1 is MNHEY and CDR2 is SVGAGI. The CDR3 sequence is 11 residues long. V lost 8 bases and J 3 bases, leaving 5 bases between the germline ends. The DNA for the CDR3 is TGTGCCAGCTTTGATGGAAACACCATATATTTT. Translating it yields CASFDGNTIYF.

CDR3 in amino acids: CASSQEVAGGYEQFF. CDR3 in DNA: TGCGCCAGCAGCCAAGAGGTGGCGGGGGGCTATGAGCAGTTCTTC. The gene calls are TRBV4-1 and TRBJ2-1, with 8 positions matching TRBD2. Germline CDR1 MGHRA, CDR2 YSYEKL. This CDR3 contains 15 residues. V trimming: 0 bases; J trimming: 8 bases; junction bases outside the gene matches: 6.

This clone has more than one count but fewer than ten. The chain recombines TRBV9 with TRBJ1-5; maybe TRBD1 (6 bases). This CDR3 spans 14 amino acids. Per the germline V gene, CDR1 is SGDLS and CDR2 is YYNGEE. Trimming took off 4 bases at V and 3 bases at J, with 11 bases between the two ends. The CDR3 region has the DNA TGTGCCAGCAGCCCTGGACAGATCAATCAGCCCCAGCATTTT. Its translation: CASSPGQINQPQHF.

Comment on this clone: The same CDR3 also results from other DNA sequences found in this sample. The CDR3: CASSIRDTDQPQHF. Written as DNA, the CDR3 is TGTGCCAGTAGTATCCGGGACACGGATCAGCCCCAGCATTTT. The rearrangement joins TRBV19 to TRBJ1-5; tentative D call: TRBD1 (6 bases). Germline values: CDR1 LNHDA, CDR2 SQIVND (reference sequence). The V gene lost 3 bases and the J gene lost 5 bases, with 11 bases spanning the gap. CDR3 size: 14 residues.

CDR3 bases: TGTGCCAGCAGCGCGACAGGGGGAGGCTACACCTTC. Its translation is CASSATGGGYTF. The chain links TRBV9 to TRBJ1-2, with 9 bases lining up with TRBD1. Germline V gene sequence: CDR1 SGDLS, CDR2 YYNGEE. CDR3 length: 12 residues. V was pared by 3 bases and J by 8 bases, with 2 bases of the junction left unmatched.

The rearrangement links TRBV15 to TRBJ1-3; D not certain. V lost 7 bases and J 0 bases, leaving 4 bases between the germline ends. The CDR3 loop spans 12 amino acids. Per germline, CDR1 LNHNV and CDR2 YYDKDF (reference sequence). In nucleotides, the CDR3 is TGTGCCACCACTAACTCTGGAAACACCATATATTTT. Translated: CATTNSGNTIYF.

CDR3 sequence: CAWSQSGGEFHF. CDR3 sequence (DNA): TGTGCCTGGAGTCAATCAGGGGGAGAGTTCCACTTT. V usage is TRBV30 and J usage is TRBJ1-6, with 7 bases that match TRBD1. J was trimmed by 17 bases and V by 2 bases; bases with no gene match: 9. CDR3 length: 12 amino acids. The germline V gene encodes CDR1 GTSNPN and CDR2 SVGIG (reference sequence). Variable domain in full (rest from reference TRBV30 and TRBJ1-6): SQTIHQWPATLVQPVGSPLSLECTVEGTSNPNLYWYRQAAGRGLQLLFYSVGIGQISSEVPQNLSASRPQDRQFILSSKKLLLSDSGFYLCAWSQSGGEFHFGNGTRLTVT.

The chain carries TRBV14 and TRBJ2-1; TRBD2 matches at 11 bases. There are 16 residues in the CDR3. Germline values: CDR1 SGHDN, CDR2 FVKESK. V shed 1 base, J shed 5 bases, and the junction held 4 bases outside the gene matches. The CDR3 sequence is CASSQAMGLADNEQFF. The DNA of the CDR3 is TGTGCCAGCAGCCAAGCGATGGGACTAGCGGACAATGAGCAGTTCTTC.

In its sample, this clone was seen once. The chain links TRBV7-9 to TRBJ1-2, with D unclear. CDR3 length: 15 amino acids. Between the trimmed V and J ends, which lost 5 bases and 8 bases, there was a span of 21 bases. Germline V gene sequence: CDR1 SEHNR, CDR2 FQNEAQ (reference sequence). The CDR3 DNA follows: TGTGCCAGCAGCGTTTCGGTCGTTTTCCGGGGAGGCTACACCTTC. Protein sequence: CASSVSVVFRGGYTF.

The V gene is TRBV28, the J gene TRBJ1-2; possibly TRBD1 for D (5 bases). The germline V gene encodes CDR1 MDHEN and CDR2 SYDVKM. The ends were cut back, 6 bases at V and 4 bases at J, with 15 bases in the middle. This CDR3 is built from 14 residues. CDR3 DNA sequence: TGTGCCAGCAGCTCGGGACTTGGGGGCTATGGCTACACCTTC. Its protein product is CASSSGLGGYGYTF.

V gene TRBV6-6 combines with J gene TRBJ1-2, with 7 positions matching TRBD1. This CDR3 contains 15 residues. V was clipped by 4 bases and J by 2 bases; unmatched bases: 7. The V gene's germline CDR1 is MNHNY and CDR2 SVGAGI (reference sequence). CDR3 sequence (DNA): TGTGCCAGCAGTTTCCCCGGGACAGAGAACTATGGCTACACCTTC. Translated: CASSFPGTENYGYTF.

This chain joins TRBV30 and TRBJ1-5, with D perhaps TRBD1 (5 bases). There are 15 residues in the CDR3. Trimming stripped 4 bases from V and 1 base from J, with 14 bases between. Germline CDR1 and CDR2: GTSNPN and SVGIG (reference sequence). DNA of the CDR3: TGTGCCTGGACCAGCGGGGCGGCGAGCAATCAGCCCCAGCATTTT. It encodes CAWTSGAASNQPQHF.

The chain employs TRBV5-4 and TRBJ2-3; D is undetermined. Germline-derived CDR1 and CDR2 are SGHNT and YYREEE (reference sequence). The CDR3 contains 13 residues. Trimming pared 4 bases from V and 4 bases from J, leaving 10 bases between. The CDR3 is CASSLAGPDTQYF. The CDR3 DNA is TGTGCCAGCAGCCTGGCCGGCCCAGATACGCAGTATTTT.

The V call is TRBV6-1, the J call TRBJ1-4; D may be TRBD1 (6 bases). Trimming took off 6 bases at V and 6 bases at J, with 17 bases between the two ends. This CDR3 contains 15 residues. Germline V gene data show CDR1 as MNHNS and CDR2 as SASEGT. The CDR3 region has the DNA TGTGCCAGCAGAATAGACAGGCGGGCATATGAAAAACTGTTTTTT. This translates into CASRIDRRAYEKLFF.

This clone was counted a few times. Other nucleotide sequences from this sample produce the same CDR3. The V gene is TRBV6-5, the J gene TRBJ2-2; D remains unclear. The CDR3 runs 12 residues. Trimming left V 0 bases short and J 6 bases short, with 2 bases between. Germline V gives CDR1 MNHEY, CDR2 SVGAGI. This chain's CDR3 is CASSYSAGELFF. As DNA, the CDR3 is TGTGCCAGCAGTTACTCGGCCGGGGAGCTGTTTTTT.

The rearrangement links TRBV28 to TRBJ1-5; D unclear. CDR1 MDHEN and CDR2 SYDVKM come from the germline V gene. CDR3 size: 17 residues. Between the trimmed V and J ends, which lost 5 bases and 6 bases, there was a span of 23 bases. CDR3 in amino acids: CASSTRLQTGYRQPQHF. CDR3 in DNA: TGTGCCAGCAGTACCAGACTACAGACGGGCTATCGTCAGCCCCAGCATTTT.

This clone was observed once. The chain carries TRBV5-1 and TRBJ1-1; tentative D call: TRBD1 (5 bases). This CDR3 comprises 13 residues. The V gene's germline CDR1 is SGHRS and CDR2 YFSETQ. Trimming left V 3 bases short and J 1 base short, with 7 bases between. The CDR3: CASSYTGNTEAFF. CDR3 sequence (DNA): TGCGCCAGCAGCTACACAGGGAACACTGAAGCTTTCTTT.

The V and J genes are TRBV6-1 and TRBJ2-1; D unresolved. The V and J ends lost 5 bases and 5 bases respectively, with 16 bases between them. This CDR3 has 15 residues. The germline CDR1 and CDR2 sequences are MNHNS and SASEGT. The CDR3 DNA is TGTGCCAGCAGTTTGGCCCGCCGTGCGGACAATGAGCAGTTCTTC. Encoded protein: CASSLARRADNEQFF.